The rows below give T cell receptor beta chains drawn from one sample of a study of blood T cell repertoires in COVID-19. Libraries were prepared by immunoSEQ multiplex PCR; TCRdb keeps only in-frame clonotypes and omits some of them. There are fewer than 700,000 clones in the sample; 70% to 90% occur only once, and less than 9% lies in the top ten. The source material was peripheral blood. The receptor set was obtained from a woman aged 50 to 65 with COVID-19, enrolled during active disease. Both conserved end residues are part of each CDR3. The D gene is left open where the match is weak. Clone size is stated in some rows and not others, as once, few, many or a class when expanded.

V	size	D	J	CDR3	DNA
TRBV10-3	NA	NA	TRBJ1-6	CASRGEKALNSPLHF	TGTGCCTCGCGGGGGGAAAAAGCCCTTAATTCACCCCTCCACTTT
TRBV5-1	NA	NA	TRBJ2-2	CASSLESGSPFTGELFF	TGCGCCAGCAGCTTGGAGTCAGGGTCCCCGTTCACCGGGGAGCTGTTTTTT
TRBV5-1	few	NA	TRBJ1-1	CASSVGQLNTEAFF	TGCGCCAGCAGCGTAGGACAGTTGAACACTGAAGCTTTCTTT
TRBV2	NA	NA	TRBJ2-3	CASSRGGGPDTQYF	TGTGCCAGCAGTAGGGGCGGGGGCCCAGATACGCAGTATTTT
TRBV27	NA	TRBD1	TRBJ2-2	CASSSPRQGKGVGELFF	TGTGCCAGCAGCTCACCCCGACAGGGCAAAGGTGTGGGGGAGCTGTTTTTT
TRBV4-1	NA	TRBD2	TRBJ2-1	CASSHLGGGGGLYNEQFF	TGCGCCAGCAGCCATCTCGGCGGGGGCGGGGGGTTATACAATGAGCAGTTCTTC
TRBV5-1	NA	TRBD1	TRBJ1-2	CASRAGTGKGYTF	TGCGCCAGCAGGGCCGGGACAGGAAAAGGCTACACCTTC
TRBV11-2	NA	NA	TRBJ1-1	CASSLEITGRLMNTEAFF	TGTGCCAGCAGCTTAGAGATTACAGGGCGCCTAATGAACACTGAAGCTTTCTTT
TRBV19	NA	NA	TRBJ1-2	CASTMSPVSGRGYTF	TGTGCCAGTACCATGAGCCCTGTCTCGGGTCGCGGCTACACCTTC
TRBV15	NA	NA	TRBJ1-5	CATSRDPQRASNQPQHF	TGTGCCACCAGCAGAGATCCCCAGAGGGCCTCTAATCAGCCCCAGCATTTT
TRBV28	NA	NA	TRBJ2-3	CASSIRSLVPQYF	TGTGCCAGCAGTATCAGAAGTCTCGTCCCGCAGTATTTT
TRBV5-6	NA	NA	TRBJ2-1	CASSLGSNNEQFF	TGTGCCAGCAGCTTGGGAAGCAACAATGAGCAGTTCTTC
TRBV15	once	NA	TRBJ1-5	CATSRAGDGQPQHF	TGTGCCACCAGCAGAGCGGGGGACGGTCAGCCCCAGCATTTT
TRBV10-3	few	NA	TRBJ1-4	CAISIGGENEKLFF	TGTGCCATCAGTATCGGTGGGGAGAATGAAAAACTGTTTTTT
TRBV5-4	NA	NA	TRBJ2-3	CASSLVQGIGTQYF	TGTGCCAGCAGCTTGGTACAGGGAATAGGTACGCAGTATTTT
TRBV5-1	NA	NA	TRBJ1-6	CASSLGRHNSPLHF	TGCGCCAGCAGCCTAGGCCGGCATAATTCACCCCTCCACTTT
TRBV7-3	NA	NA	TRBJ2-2	CASSRTVNTGELFF	TGTGCCAGCAGCCGGACAGTAAACACCGGGGAGCTGTTTTTT
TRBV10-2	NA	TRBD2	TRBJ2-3	CASSEIGAGGKDTQYF	TGCGCCAGCAGTGAAATCGGGGCGGGGGGCAAGGATACGCAGTATTTT
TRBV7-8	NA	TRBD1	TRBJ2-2	CASSLPGQGPSNTGELFF	TGTGCCAGCAGCTTACCTGGACAGGGGCCTTCGAACACCGGGGAGCTGTTTTTT
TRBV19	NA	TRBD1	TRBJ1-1	CASSPGQTNTEAFF	TGTGCCAGTAGTCCGGGACAGACGAACACTGAAGCTTTCTTT
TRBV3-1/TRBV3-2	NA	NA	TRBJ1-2	CASSLTGEGSDTF	TGTGCCAGCAGCCTAACGGGGGAGGGCTCCGACACCTTC
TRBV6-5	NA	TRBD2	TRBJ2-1	CASSYSGRRPGEQFF	TGTGCCAGCAGTTATAGCGGGCGACGACCTGGTGAGCAGTTCTTC
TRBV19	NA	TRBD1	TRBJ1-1	CASSSQGGTEAFF	TGTGCCAGTAGTTCACAGGGGGGGACTGAAGCTTTCTTT
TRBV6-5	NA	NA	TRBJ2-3	CASRRGPYTDTQYF	TGTGCCAGCAGGCGGGGGCCCTACACAGATACGCAGTATTTT
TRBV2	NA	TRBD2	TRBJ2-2	CAGWEGNTGELFF	TGTGCCGGGTGGGAGGGCAACACCGGGGAGCTGTTTTTT
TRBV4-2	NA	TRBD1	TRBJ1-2	CASSLNPGQSNYGYTF	TGTGCCAGCAGCCTCAATCCGGGACAGAGTAACTATGGCTACACCTTC
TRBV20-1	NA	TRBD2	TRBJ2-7	CSASLAGAYEQYF	TGCAGTGCTAGTCTAGCGGGGGCCTACGAGCAGTACTTC
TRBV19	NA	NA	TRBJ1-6	CASSIESAYNSPLHF	TGTGCCAGTAGTATTGAGTCTGCCTATAATTCACCCCTCCACTTT
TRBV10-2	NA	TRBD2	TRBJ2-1	CASSGVAGGTMYNEQFF	TGCGCCAGCAGTGGCGTAGCGGGGGGGACGATGTACAATGAGCAGTTCTTC
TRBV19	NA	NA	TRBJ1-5	CASSISRNQPQHF	TGTGCCAGTAGTATCTCCAGAAATCAGCCCCAGCATTTT
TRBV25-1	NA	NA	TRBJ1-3	CASSEYGNRGNTIYF	TGTGCCAGCAGTGAATATGGTAACAGGGGAAACACCATATATTTT
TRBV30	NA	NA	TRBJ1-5	CAWSRGQMGRPNQPQHF	TGTGCCTGGAGTAGAGGACAGATGGGACGACCAAATCAGCCCCAGCATTTT
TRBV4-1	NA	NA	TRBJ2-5	CASSAGGNRETQYF	TGCGCCAGCAGCGCAGGGGGGAACAGGGAGACCCAGTACTTC
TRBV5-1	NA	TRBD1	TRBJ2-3	CASSFFSGQSTDTQYF	TGCGCCAGCAGCTTTTTCTCGGGACAGAGCACAGATACGCAGTATTTT
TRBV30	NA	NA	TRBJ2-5	CASSSGETQYF	TGTGCCTCCTCTTCGGGAGAGACCCAGTACTTC
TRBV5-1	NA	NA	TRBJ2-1	CASSNQTGSNEQFF	TGCGCCAGCAGCAACCAGACAGGATCCAATGAGCAGTTCTTC
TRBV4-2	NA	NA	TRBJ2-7	CASSQAGEQYF	TGTGCCAGCAGCCAAGCGGGAGAGCAGTACTTC
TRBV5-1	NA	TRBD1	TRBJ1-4	CASSGTGGDEKLFF	TGCGCCAGCAGCGGGACAGGTGGTGATGAAAAACTGTTTTTT
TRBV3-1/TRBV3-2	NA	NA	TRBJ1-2	CASSQWGVLYYTF	TGTGCCAGCAGCCAATGGGGGGTGCTTTACTACACCTTC
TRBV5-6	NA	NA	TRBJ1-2	CASSLSIGYTF	TGTGCCAGCAGCTTGTCTATCGGCTACACCTTC
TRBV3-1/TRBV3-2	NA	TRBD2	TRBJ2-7	CASSQDQAGLPRNF	TGTGCCAGCAGCCAAGATCAAGCGGGGCTCCCGAGAAACTTC
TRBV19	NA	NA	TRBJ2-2	CASSPQGNTGELFF	TGTGCCAGTAGTCCCCAGGGGAACACCGGGGAGCTGTTTTTT
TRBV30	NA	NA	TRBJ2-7	CAWSLQRPYEQYF	TGTGCCTGGAGCTTACAGAGACCCTACGAGCAGTACTTC
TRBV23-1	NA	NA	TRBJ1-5	CASTPDQPQHF	TGCGCCAGCACCCCGGATCAGCCCCAGCATTTT
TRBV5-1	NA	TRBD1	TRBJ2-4	CASSRPGTGGELAKNIQYF	TGCGCCAGCAGCCGACCCGGGACAGGGGGTGAACTAGCCAAAAACATTCAGTACTTC
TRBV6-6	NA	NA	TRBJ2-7	CASSYEVSNEQYF	TGTGCCAGCAGTTACGAGGTCTCCAACGAGCAGTACTTC
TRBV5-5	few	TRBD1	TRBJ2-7	CASSFTGEEQYF	TGTGCCAGCAGCTTTACAGGGGAAGAGCAGTACTTC
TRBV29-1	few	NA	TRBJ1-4	CSVEDPGFHEKLFF	TGCAGCGTTGAAGATCCAGGTTTTCACGAAAAACTGTTTTTT
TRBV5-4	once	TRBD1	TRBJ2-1	CASSPDRRANEQFF	TGTGCCAGCAGCCCGGACAGGCGGGCGAATGAGCAGTTCTTC
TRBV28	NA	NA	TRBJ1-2	CASSTTGPPSLPHGYTF	TGTGCCAGCTCTACTACAGGACCGCCGTCGCTCCCTCATGGCTACACCTTC
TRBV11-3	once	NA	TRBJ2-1	CASSLGLAGNEQFF	TGTGCCAGCAGCTTAGGCCTAGCAGGCAATGAGCAGTTCTTC
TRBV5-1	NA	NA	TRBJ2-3	CASSWAGRTDTQYF	TGCGCCAGCAGCTGGGCGGGGCGGACAGATACGCAGTATTTT
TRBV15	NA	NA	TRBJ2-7	CATSRDRYYEQYF	TGTGCCACCAGCAGAGACAGATACTACGAGCAGTACTTC
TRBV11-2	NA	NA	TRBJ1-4	CASSLGGVAEKLFF	TGTGCCAGCAGCTTAGGGGGGGTTGCAGAAAAACTGTTTTTT
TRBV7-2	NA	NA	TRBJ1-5	CASSLTGDQPQHF	TGTGCCAGCAGCTTAACAGGAGATCAGCCCCAGCATTTT
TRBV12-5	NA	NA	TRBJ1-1	CASGPRMTAGTEAFF	TGTGCTAGTGGTCCCAGGATGACAGCCGGCACTGAAGCTTTCTTT
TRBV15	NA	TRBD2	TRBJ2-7	CATSRWGGLYEQYF	TGTGCCACCAGCAGATGGGGGGGACTCTACGAGCAGTACTTC
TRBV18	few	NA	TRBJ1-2	CASSPGAGYTF	TGTGCCAGCTCACCGGGAGCGGGCTACACCTTC
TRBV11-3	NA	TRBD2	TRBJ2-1	CASSSHGLAGDNEQFF	TGTGCCAGCAGCTCTCACGGACTAGCGGGGGACAATGAGCAGTTCTTC